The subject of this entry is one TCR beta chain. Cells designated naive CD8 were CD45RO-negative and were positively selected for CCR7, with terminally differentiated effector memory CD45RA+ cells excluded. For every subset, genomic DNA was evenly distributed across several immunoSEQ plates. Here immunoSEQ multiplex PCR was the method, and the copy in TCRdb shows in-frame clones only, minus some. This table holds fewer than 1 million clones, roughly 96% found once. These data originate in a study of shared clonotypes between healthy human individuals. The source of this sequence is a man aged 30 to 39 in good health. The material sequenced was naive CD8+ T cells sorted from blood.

CDR3 coding DNA: TGTGCCAGCAGCGCTAGACAGGGGTGGTCCGGGGAGCTGTTTTTT. It codes for CASSARQGWSGELFF. V gene TRBV11-1 combines with J gene TRBJ2-2, with 8 bases lining up with TRBD1. The CDR3 extends over 15 amino acids. Germline CDR1 is SGHAT and CDR2 is FQDESV (reference sequence). Losses at the gene ends were 5 bases for V and 6 bases for J; bases not matched to a gene: 8.